Sample share makes the clone carrying this T cell receptor (beta chain) medium-sized (0.01 to 0.1%). The antigen is not known. Germline V gives CDR1 SGHRS, CDR2 YFSETQ. CDR3 size: 15 residues. The V gene end was trimmed by 4 bases and the J gene end by 3 bases; junction bases not matched to a gene: 6. The TCR alpha and TCR beta cDNA libraries, bearing sample barcodes and UMIs, were generated by 5'RACE using constant-segment primers. Via MiXCR, TCRdb re-called the 5' RACE reads, giving one row per CDR3 protein. The table has some 120,000 distinct CDR3 sequences, 15% to 20% seen once. This record comes from a study of T-cell memory formation after mild COVID-19. Overall study results and limits: Clones which contracted sat mainly in CM and EM if CD4+, and in EMRA if CD8+.

Sequenced: PBMCs or a T cell subset sorted from them (not recorded which). The rearrangement joins TRBV5-1 to TRBJ2-7; 11 nucleotides agree with TRBD2. This TCR was recovered from an adult woman who had mild COVID-19 (a few samples of this study predate the infection). Cell type and time point are not known. The CDR3 nucleotides read TGCGCCAGCAGCGAGCGACTAGCGGGACGCTACGAGCAGTACTTC. It codes for CASSERLAGRYEQYF.